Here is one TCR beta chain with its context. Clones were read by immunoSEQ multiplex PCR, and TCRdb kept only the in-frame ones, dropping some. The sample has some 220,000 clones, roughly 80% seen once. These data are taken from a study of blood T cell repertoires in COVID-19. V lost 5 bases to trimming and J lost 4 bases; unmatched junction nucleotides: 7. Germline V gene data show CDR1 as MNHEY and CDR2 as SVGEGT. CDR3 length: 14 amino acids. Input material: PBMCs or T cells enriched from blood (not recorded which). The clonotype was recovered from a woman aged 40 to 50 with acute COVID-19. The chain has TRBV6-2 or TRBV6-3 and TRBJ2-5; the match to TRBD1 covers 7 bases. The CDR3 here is CASSHGTARETQYF. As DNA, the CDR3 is TGTGCCAGCAGTCACGGGACAGCGAGAGAGACCCAGTACTTC.